The 30 T cell receptor beta chains below all came from one sample that was sequenced in a study. TCRdb used MiXCR to reprocess the RT-PCR reads, holding one entry per CDR3 protein. The repertoire holds approximately 720,000 distinct CDR3 sequences, over 12% seen once, with 3.6% in the top ten. Sequences were obtained from memory CD4+ T cells from blood. The receptors derive from a female donor in good health, serving as a healthy control.

The CDR3 loop reads CASTRGGNEQFF. The CDR3 DNA follows: TGTGCCAGTACTCGAGGGGGGAATGAGCAGTTCTTC. The rearrangement uses TRBV12-3 or TRBV12-4 and TRBJ2-1; D could derive from TRBD1 or TRBD2 (6 bases each). Trimming took 9 bases from V and 7 from J, leaving 13 bases between them. CDR3 size: 12 residues.

The V call is TRBV7-2, the J call TRBJ1-3; TRBD1 is a possible D gene (5 bases). Germline V CDR1 and CDR2: SGHTA, FQGNSA. This CDR3 has 14 residues. Trimming pared 3 bases from V and 5 bases from J, leaving 11 bases between. The CDR3 reads CASSFSDSRNTIYF. CDR3 sequence (DNA): TGTGCCAGCAGCTTTAGTGACAGTCGAAACACCATATATTTT.

The V call is TRBV5-1, the J call TRBJ2-3; 8 bases line up with TRBD1. The length of the CDR3 is 15 residues. Germline CDR1 is SGHRS and CDR2 is YFSETQ. V was clipped by 4 bases and J by 6 bases; unmatched bases: 10. The CDR3 loop is CASSGRTGSTDTQYF. CDR3 nucleotides: TGCGCCAGCAGCGGACGGACAGGGTCAACCGATACGCAGTATTTT.

CDR3 in amino acids: CASSNWDNTEAFF. The DNA of the CDR3 is TGTGCCAGCAGTAACTGGGACAACACTGAAGCTTTCTTT. The chain couples TRBV7-9 to TRBJ1-1; TRBD1 is a possible D gene (5 bases). V lost 6 bases, J lost 2 bases, and 10 bases lay in between. CDR3 length: 13 amino acids. Per germline, CDR1 SEHNR and CDR2 FQNEAQ (reference sequence).

This clonotype was picked up many times. This rearrangement joins TRBV4-3 to TRBJ2-1; 13 nucleotides align to TRBD2. Germline CDR1 reads LGHNA; CDR2 reads YSLEER. After removal of 1 base from V and 10 bases from J, the junction contained 19 bases not matched to a gene. The CDR3 sequence is 20 residues long. The CDR3 sequence: CASSQGSGGLAGASGEEQFF. For the CDR3, the DNA is TGCGCCAGCAGCCAAGGATCGGGTGGACTAGCGGGAGCTTCGGGGGAGGAGCAGTTCTTC.

The chain combines TRBV12-3 or TRBV12-4 with TRBJ1-2, with D possibly TRBD1 on 6 matching bases. The CDR3 extends over 12 amino acids. V lost 6 bases, J lost 13 bases, and 18 bases lay in between. The CDR3 protein is CASSRGGRSCTF. CDR3 coding DNA: TGTGCCAGCAGCAGGGGCGGGAGGAGCTGCACCTTC.

The table lists this clonotype with a few counts. This chain joins TRBV11-3 and TRBJ2-1, with 11 bases that match TRBD1. CDR3 length: 13 amino acids. V lost 5 bases to trimming and J lost 8 bases; unmatched junction nucleotides: 2. Germline CDR1 and CDR2: SGHNT and YENEEA. In nucleotides, the CDR3 is TGTGCCAGCAGCGGACAGGGGGCCGATGAGCAGTTCTTC. Residues: CASSGQGADEQFF.

The V gene is TRBV6-2 or TRBV6-3, the J gene TRBJ2-6, with D tentatively TRBD1 or TRBD2 (5 bases each). Trimming took off 10 bases at V and 0 bases at J, with 19 bases between the two ends. Germline V gene sequence: CDR1 MNHEY, CDR2 SVGEGT. The CDR3 is 17 residues long. This CDR3 reads CANSSHKGSSGANVLTF. CDR3 bases: TGTGCCAACAGCTCTCACAAGGGGAGCTCTGGGGCCAACGTCCTGACTTTC.

There are a few counts of this clonotype. This chain joins TRBV9 and TRBJ1-2; D is unresolved. The CDR3 has 15 residues. V was shortened by 0 bases and J by 1 base, with 10 bases between the two germline ends. Germline V gene sequence: CDR1 SGDLS, CDR2 YYNGEE. CDR3 sequence (DNA): TGTGCCAGCAGCGTAGGGATAGACGGTAACTATGGCTACACCTTC. Protein product: CASSVGIDGNYGYTF.

This clonotype was recorded a few times. The chain has TRBV27 and TRBJ1-2; 8 bases are shared with TRBD1. This CDR3 contains 15 residues. With V trimmed by 5 bases and J by 2 bases, 7 bases remained unmatched. Germline V gene data show CDR1 as MNHEY and CDR2 as SMNVEV (reference sequence). CDR3 in DNA: TGTGCCAGCAGTACTATACAGGGGGGGAACTATGGCTACACCTTC. It codes for CASSTIQGGNYGYTF.

This clonotype occurred many times. The rearrangement joins TRBV4-3 to TRBJ2-7; D is tentatively TRBD1 or TRBD2 (5 bases each). Germline V gene sequence: CDR1 LGHNA, CDR2 YSLEER. V lost 0 bases and J 0 bases, leaving 12 bases between the germline ends. The CDR3 is made up of 16 amino acids. Here the CDR3 DNA reads TGCGCCAGCAGCCAAGATGACAGCGGATACTCCTACGAGCAGTACTTC. Translated: CASSQDDSGYSYEQYF.

This clonotype was recorded many times. The V gene is TRBV7-2, the J gene TRBJ1-2, with 8 bases matching TRBD1. Per the germline V gene, CDR1 is SGHTA and CDR2 is FQGNSA. The CDR3 runs 16 residues. V dropped 0 bases and J dropped 4; count of bases not matched to a gene: 7. The CDR3 loop reads CASSLAGQGFGYGYTF. CDR3 DNA: TGTGCCAGCAGCTTAGCCGGACAGGGCTTCGGCTATGGCTACACCTTC.

This clonotype was seen more than once but under ten times. The chain links TRBV28 to TRBJ1-5, with D unresolved. The length of the CDR3 is 12 residues. CDR1 is MDHEN, CDR2 SYDVKM, per germline. Trimming shortened V by 1 base and J by 9 bases, and 7 bases separated the two germline ends. CDR3 sequence: CASSLYGPPQHF. The CDR3 DNA sequence: TGTGCCAGCAGTTTATATGGTCCGCCCCAGCATTTT.

This clonotype has more than one count but fewer than ten. The V and J genes are TRBV3-1 and TRBJ1-6, with D unresolved. V lost 1 base, J lost 8 bases, and 12 bases lay in between. The CDR3 sequence is 15 residues long. Germline V lookup: CDR1 LGHDT, CDR2 YNNKEL (reference sequence). The CDR3 loop reads CASSQGPFWDSPLHF. CDR3 sequence (DNA): TGTGCCAGCAGCCAAGGTCCCTTTTGGGATTCACCCCTCCACTTT.

The chain combines TRBV12-3 or TRBV12-4 with TRBJ2-2; D is undetermined. Trimming pared 4 bases from V and 3 bases from J, leaving 9 bases between. This CDR3 has 14 amino acids. The CDR3 DNA reads as TGTGCCAGCAGTTGGGCAGGTGACACCGGGGAGCTGTTTTTT. Its translation is CASSWAGDTGELFF.

This clonotype came up a few times. Here the CDR3 DNA reads TGTGCCACCAGTCGGGCAGGTTTTATGAATGAGCAGTTCTTC. Protein: CATSRAGFMNEQFF. The chain recombines TRBV24-1 with TRBJ2-1, with D unclear. The germline V gene has CDR1 KGHDR and CDR2 SFDVKD. This CDR3 has 14 amino acids. Trimming removed 6 bases from V and 7 bases from J, with 15 bases in between.

This chain connects TRBV28 to TRBJ2-2; D is unresolved. There are 13 residues in the CDR3. The V end was cut by 2 bases, the J end by 6 bases, with 7 bases between. The V gene's germline CDR1 is MDHEN and CDR2 SYDVKM. CDR3 sequence: CASSLGVPGELFF. The DNA for the CDR3 is TGTGCCAGCAGTTTAGGAGTGCCCGGGGAGCTGTTTTTT. The entire variable domain, with the rest obtained from reference TRBV28 and TRBJ2-2, is as follows: DVKVTQSSRYLVKRTGEKVFLECVQDMDHENMFWYRQDPGLGLRLIYFSYDVKMKEKGDIPEGYSVSREKKERFSLILESASTNQTSMYLCASSLGVPGELFFGEGSRLTVL.

This clonotype has at least ten counts. CDR3 in amino acids: CASSLKSPGAGYGYTF. The CDR3 DNA reads as TGTGCCAGCAGTTTAAAATCCCCGGGGGCCGGCTATGGCTACACCTTC. The V gene is TRBV12-3 or TRBV12-4, the J gene TRBJ1-2, with D possibly matching TRBD1 (6 bases). The CDR3 covers 16 residues. V lost 2 bases, J lost 4 bases, and 17 bases lay in between.

This clonotype turned up a few times. The chain is built from TRBV7-2 and TRBJ2-4; a possible D gene is TRBD1 (5 bases). This CDR3 spans 12 amino acids. Germline values: CDR1 SGHTA, CDR2 FQGNSA. Trimming shortened V by 5 bases and J by 7 bases, and 9 bases separated the two germline ends. The CDR3 region has the DNA TGTGCCAGCAGCCCAGGGTTGAACATTCAGTACTTC. Translated, it gives CASSPGLNIQYF.

This clonotype was recorded many times. V is TRBV6-5 and J is TRBJ2-7, with D tentatively TRBD1 (6 bases). CDR1 MNHEY and CDR2 SVGAGI come from the germline V gene. The germline V and J ends were trimmed by 5 bases and 2 bases, with 13 bases remaining between them. This CDR3 spans 14 amino acids. The CDR3 DNA reads as TGTGCCAGCAGTATGACAGGCATGCCCTACGAGCAGTACTTC. Its protein product is CASSMTGMPYEQYF.

The genes are TRBV5-1 and TRBJ2-1, with 7 positions matching TRBD2. This CDR3 is 15 amino acids long. CDR1 and CDR2 from the germline V gene are SGHRS and YFSETQ. V dropped 0 bases and J dropped 5; count of bases not matched to a gene: 5. The DNA of the CDR3 is TGCGCCAGCAGCTTGGTACCGGGAGGCCACAATGAGCAGTTCTTC. Its translation is CASSLVPGGHNEQFF.

This clonotype came up a few times. The chain links TRBV28 to TRBJ2-7; D is ambiguous. The CDR3 has 15 amino acids. Germline CDR1 is MDHEN and CDR2 is SYDVKM. V was clipped by 6 bases and J by 1 base, with 16 bases between them. DNA of the CDR3: TGTGCCAGCAGCCAAAGGGCCGTCCCATCCTACGAGCAGTACTTC. Translation gives CASSQRAVPSYEQYF.

Of note for this clonotype: Given a much more abundant clone one base away, this may be a read error. The chain employs TRBV20-1 and TRBJ2-7; D unclear. CDR3 length: 13 residues. Between the trimmed V and J ends, which lost 1 base and 6 bases, there was a span of 13 bases. Germline V lookup: CDR1 DFQATT, CDR2 SNEGSKA (reference sequence). The CDR3 spells CSARGNSPSEQYF. The DNA for the CDR3 is TGCAGTGCTAGAGGAAACTCCCCGAGCGAGCAGTACTTC.

This clonotype was detected a few times. V usage is TRBV11-2 and J usage is TRBJ2-7; TRBD1 aligns across 10 bases. V lost 1 base and J lost 2; bases outside the gene matches: 5. Germline loops: CDR1 SGHAT, CDR2 FQNNGV. The CDR3 runs 16 residues. CDR3: CASSLGTGGSPYEQYF. The CDR3 DNA is TGTGCCAGCAGCTTAGGGACAGGGGGTAGCCCCTACGAGCAGTACTTC. The full variable domain, with the rest looked up from reference TRBV11-2 and TRBJ2-7, is EAGVAQSPRYKIIEKRQSVAFWCNPISGHATLYWYQQILGQGPKLLIQFQNNGVVDDSQLPKDRFSAERLKGVDSTLKIQPAKLEDSAVYLCASSLGTGGSPYEQYFGPGTRLTVT.

V gene TRBV6-1 combines with J gene TRBJ1-6; 11 bases are shared with TRBD1. V shed 2 bases, J shed 5 bases, and the junction held 2 bases outside the gene matches. The CDR3 is 16 residues long. Germline V gene data show CDR1 as MNHNS and CDR2 as SASEGT. CDR3 protein: CASSERGQGDNSPLHF. The DNA for the CDR3 is TGTGCCAGCAGTGAAAGGGGACAGGGGGATAATTCACCCCTCCACTTT.

The CDR3 loop is CASSLWLAAYYNEQFF. The CDR3 DNA reads TGTGCCAGCAGCTTGTGGCTAGCGGCTTACTACAATGAGCAGTTCTTC. The chain employs TRBV7-9 and TRBJ2-1; 7 bases line up with TRBD2. The germline V gene encodes CDR1 SEHNR and CDR2 FQNEAQ (reference sequence). With 3 bases clipped from V and 3 bases from J, the junction kept 8 bases outside the gene matches. This CDR3 contains 16 residues.

In its sample, this clonotype was seen many times. The rearrangement links TRBV7-2 to TRBJ2-2, with a tentative D call TRBD1 (6 bases). Trimming pared 4 bases from V and 5 bases from J, leaving 17 bases between. Germline V gene lookup returns CDR1 SGHTA and CDR2 FQGNSA. The CDR3 consists of 16 residues. Here the CDR3 DNA reads TGTGCCAGCAGCTACCAGGGGCCTACGGGGACCGGGGAGCTGTTTTTT. The encoded protein is CASSYQGPTGTGELFF.

A remark on this clonotype: Mismatch with germline at one junction end may stem from a read error. The V and J genes are TRBV12-3 or TRBV12-4 and TRBJ1-2; no firm D call. CDR3 length: 13 amino acids. Here the CDR3 DNA reads TGTGCCATCAGTTTAAGGACGCTGGGCGGCTACACCTTC. This encodes CAISLRTLGGYTF.

This clonotype was detected many times. This rearrangement joins TRBV18 to TRBJ1-1, with D unresolved. The CDR3 contains 13 residues. Trimming took 6 bases from V and 3 from J, leaving 11 bases between them. The germline V gene encodes CDR1 KGHSH and CDR2 LQKENI. The CDR3 DNA reads TGTGCCAGCTCTGGAACAGCGGACACTGAAGCTTTCTTT. Its translation is CASSGTADTEAFF.

This chain uses TRBV10-3 with TRBJ2-3; D may be TRBD1 or TRBD2 (5 bases each). The V and J ends lost 3 bases and 6 bases respectively, with 16 bases between them. This CDR3 region has 15 residues. Germline loops: CDR1 ENHRY, CDR2 SYGVKD. CDR3 sequence: CAISEGDQGVDTQYF. The CDR3, as DNA: TGTGCCATCAGTGAAGGCGACCAGGGAGTGGATACGCAGTATTTT.